This record covers a single TCR beta chain. Germline CDR1 and CDR2: MNHEY and SVGAGI. The CDR3 is made up of 15 amino acids. The J segment lost 1 base and the V segment lost 7 bases, leaving 7 bases of the junction unmatched. This sample was included in a study of blood T cell repertoires in COVID-19. For the study at large: There were acute and convalescent COVID-19 samples, and they came from the United States, Italy and Spain. Nucleic acid was either cDNA or gDNA, and it came from T cells, B-cell-depleted T cells, or PBMCs.

Sequencing used immunoSEQ multiplex PCR; TCRdb keeps in-frame clones, though not all of them. Of 390,000 or so clones in the sample, around 87% were seen once. Sequenced input: peripheral blood. The receptor's source is a woman in her 30s with COVID-19, enrolled during active disease. The rearrangement uses TRBV6-5 and TRBJ2-3, with 8 positions matching TRBD2. The CDR3 region is CASTYGGAGTDTQYF. CDR3 nucleotide sequence: TGTGCCAGCACCTACGGGGGGGCTGGCACAGATACGCAGTATTTT.